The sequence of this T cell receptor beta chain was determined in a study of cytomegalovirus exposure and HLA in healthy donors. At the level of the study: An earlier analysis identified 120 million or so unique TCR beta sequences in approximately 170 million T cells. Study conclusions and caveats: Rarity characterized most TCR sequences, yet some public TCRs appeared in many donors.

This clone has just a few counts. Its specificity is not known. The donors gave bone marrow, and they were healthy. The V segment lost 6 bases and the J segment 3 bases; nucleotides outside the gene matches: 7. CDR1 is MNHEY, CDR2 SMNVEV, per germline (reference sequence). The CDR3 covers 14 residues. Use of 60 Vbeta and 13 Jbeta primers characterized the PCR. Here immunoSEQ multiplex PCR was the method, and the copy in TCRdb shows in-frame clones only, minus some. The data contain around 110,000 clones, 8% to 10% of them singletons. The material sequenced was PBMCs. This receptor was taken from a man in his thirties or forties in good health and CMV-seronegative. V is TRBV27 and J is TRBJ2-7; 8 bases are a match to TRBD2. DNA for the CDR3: TGTGCCAGCAGGGGGACTAGTTCGGTCTACGAGCAGTACTTC. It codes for CASRGTSSVYEQYF.